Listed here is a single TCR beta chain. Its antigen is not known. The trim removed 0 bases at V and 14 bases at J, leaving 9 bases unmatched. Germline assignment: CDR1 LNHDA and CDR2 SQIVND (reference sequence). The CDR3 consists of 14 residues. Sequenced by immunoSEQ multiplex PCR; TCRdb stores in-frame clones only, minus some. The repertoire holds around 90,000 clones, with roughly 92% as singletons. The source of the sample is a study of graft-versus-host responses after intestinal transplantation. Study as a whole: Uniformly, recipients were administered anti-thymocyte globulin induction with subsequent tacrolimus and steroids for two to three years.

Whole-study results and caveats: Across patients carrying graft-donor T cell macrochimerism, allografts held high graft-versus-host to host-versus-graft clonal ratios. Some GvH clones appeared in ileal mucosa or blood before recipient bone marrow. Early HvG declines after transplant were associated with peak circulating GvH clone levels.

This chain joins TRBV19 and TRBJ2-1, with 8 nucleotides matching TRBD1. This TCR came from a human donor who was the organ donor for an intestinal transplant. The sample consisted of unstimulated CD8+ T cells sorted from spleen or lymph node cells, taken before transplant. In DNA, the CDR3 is TGTGCCAGTAGTATAGATCCCTCGACAGGGGAAAAGTTCTTC. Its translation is CASSIDPSTGEKFF.